The clone carrying this TCR beta chain was detected ten times or more. Its antigen is not identified. CDR3 and TCR beta VDJ profiling relied on genomic DNA as the template. MiXCR was run by TCRdb on the reads, yielding one entry per CDR3 protein. This table holds about 160,000 distinct CDR3 sequences, 40% to 50% found once. Germline V gene lookup returns CDR1 SGHTA and CDR2 FQGNSA. Germline trimming cut 6 bases from V and 5 bases from J; bases unmatched to any gene: 7. The length of the CDR3 is 14 residues. This specimen comes from a study of CD8+CD57+ T cells in acquired aplastic anemia. Patients chosen for sequencing had CD8+CD57+ cells that had expanded, as shown by flow cytometry. Study-wide points: Patients and controls shared 25 to 35 CD8+ CDR3 sequences, which appeared highly expressed in patients and within their immunodominant clones.

V is TRBV7-2 and J is TRBJ2-3; 8 positions agree with TRBD2. Source material: sorted CD4+, CD8+, or CD8+CD57+ T cells (not recorded which) from PBMCs. The TCR was taken from a human donor with aplastic anemia. The CDR3: CASSGREVRDTQYF. CDR3 DNA sequence: TGTGCCAGCAGTGGGCGGGAGGTCAGAGATACGCAGTATTTT.